Listed below are T cell receptor beta chains from one sample, sequenced in a study of blood T cells in healthy people across ages. TCRdb reprocessed the 5' RACE reads with MiXCR, giving one entry per CDR3 protein. The sample records about 830,000 distinct CDR3 sequences, about 62% being singletons. What was sequenced was blood. The source is a young man in good health. CDR3s include the opening cysteine and the closing phenylalanine or tryptophan. Fields, in order: CDR3 protein, CDR3 DNA, clone size, D gene, J gene, V gene. D genes are given only for firm matches. A clone size is listed for some rows: how often the clone was seen (once, few, many), or a class if it is expanded.

CDR3: CASSQDRGRAQETQYF
DNA: TGTGCCAGCAGCCAAGATCGCGGCAGGGCGCAAGAGACCCAGTACTTC
size: -
D: -
J: TRBJ2-5
V: TRBV4-2

CDR3: CSATGQETYEQYF
DNA: TGCAGTGCTACTGGACAGGAGACCTACGAGCAGTACTTC
size: few
D: TRBD1
J: TRBJ2-7
V: TRBV20-1

CDR3: CSARDFGGFNYGYTF
DNA: TGCAGTGCTAGAGATTTCGGGGGCTTCAACTATGGCTACACCTTC
size: -
D: -
J: TRBJ1-2
V: TRBV20-1

CDR3: CSGGGDLGNEQFF
DNA: TGCAGTGGCGGGGGCGACTTGGGGAATGAGCAGTTCTTC
size: few
D: -
J: TRBJ2-1
V: TRBV20-1

CDR3: CASSMGGFNEKLFF
DNA: TGCGCCAGCAGCATGGGGGGGTTTAATGAAAAACTGTTTTTT
size: -
D: -
J: TRBJ1-4
V: TRBV5-1

CDR3: CATSDSGPSSYNEQFF
DNA: TGTGCCACCAGTGATTCGGGACCGAGCTCCTACAATGAGCAGTTCTTC
size: -
D: -
J: TRBJ2-1
V: TRBV24-1

CDR3: CSAPDANYGYTF
DNA: TGCAGTGCTCCGGATGCCAACTATGGCTACACCTTC
size: -
D: -
J: TRBJ1-2
V: TRBV20-1

CDR3: CSVGGGAHNEQFF
DNA: TGCAGCGTTGGCGGGGGGGCCCACAATGAGCAGTTCTTC
size: -
D: TRBD2
J: TRBJ2-1
V: TRBV29-1

CDR3: CASSPGGRGNTQYF
DNA: TGTGCCAGCAGCCCAGGAGGCAGGGGGAATACGCAGTATTTT
size: few
D: TRBD1
J: TRBJ2-3
V: TRBV7-8

CDR3: CASSLMQFDNEQFF
DNA: TGTGCCAGCAGCTTAATGCAGTTCGACAATGAGCAGTTCTTC
size: -
D: -
J: TRBJ2-1
V: TRBV7-9

CDR3: CASSLIAGHTDTQYF
DNA: TGCGCCAGCAGCTTGATAGCGGGGCACACAGATACGCAGTATTTT
size: -
D: TRBD2
J: TRBJ2-3
V: TRBV5-1

CDR3: CASSLFGVYNEQFF
DNA: TGTGCCAGTAGTTTATTTGGGGTTTACAATGAGCAGTTCTTC
size: -
D: -
J: TRBJ2-1
V: TRBV27

CDR3: CASSLQRGSSYNEQFF
DNA: TGTGCCAGCAGTTTACAGCGGGGGAGCTCCTACAATGAGCAGTTCTTC
size: -
D: TRBD2
J: TRBJ2-1
V: TRBV6-2/TRBV6-3

CDR3: CSARDDDNQPQHF
DNA: TGCAGTGCTAGAGATGATGACAACCAGCCCCAGCATTTT
size: few
D: -
J: TRBJ1-5
V: TRBV20-1

CDR3: CASIRSGGHQETQYF
DNA: TGTGCCAGCATACGAAGCGGGGGGCACCAAGAGACCCAGTACTTC
size: -
D: TRBD2
J: TRBJ2-5
V: TRBV6-5

CDR3: CASSQDLGGGISYEQYF
DNA: TGCGCCAGCAGCCAAGATTTGGGGGGGGGTATCTCCTACGAGCAGTACTTC
size: -
D: TRBD2
J: TRBJ2-7
V: TRBV4-3

CDR3: CASSTSQPQHF
DNA: TGTGCCAGCAGCACTAGTCAGCCCCAGCATTTT
size: -
D: -
J: TRBJ1-5
V: TRBV6-1

CDR3: CASSPEVGPLNSPLHF
DNA: TGCGCCAGCAGCCCGGAGGTGGGGCCATTAAATTCACCCCTCCACTTT
size: -
D: -
J: TRBJ1-6
V: TRBV4-3

CDR3: CASSPQILASTDTQYF
DNA: TGTGCCAGCAGCCCTCAGATCCTAGCTAGCACAGATACGCAGTATTTT
size: -
D: -
J: TRBJ2-3
V: TRBV7-8

CDR3: CSASRANTEAFF
DNA: TGCAGTGCTAGCAGGGCTAACACTGAAGCTTTCTTT
size: -
D: -
J: TRBJ1-1
V: TRBV20-1

CDR3: CASSLYGQAYEQYF
DNA: TGTGCCAGCAGCCTCTACGGGCAGGCCTACGAGCAGTACTTC
size: once
D: -
J: TRBJ2-7
V: TRBV13

CDR3: CASRDRGQAQETQFF
DNA: TGTGCCAGCAGGGATCGAGGACAGGCCCAAGAGACCCAGTTCTTC
size: -
D: TRBD1
J: TRBJ2-1
V: TRBV6-5

CDR3: CASSRSGTGASPLHF
DNA: TGTGCCAGCAGCCGATCCGGGACAGGGGCTTCACCCCTCCACTTT
size: -
D: TRBD1
J: TRBJ1-6
V: TRBV7-6

CDR3: CASRRRDTHTDTQYF
DNA: TGTGCCAGCAGACGTCGGGACACACACACAGATACGCAGTATTTT
size: -
D: -
J: TRBJ2-3
V: TRBV28

CDR3: CASSQEGIRRQRGGIDYEQYF
DNA: TGTGCCAGCAGCCAAGAAGGGATAAGGCGGCAGCGGGGGGGTATTGACTACGAGCAGTACTTC
size: -
D: TRBD2
J: TRBJ2-7
V: TRBV4-2

CDR3: CASSLERLGLGYTF
DNA: TGTGCCAGCAGCTTAGAGCGACTAGGGTTGGGCTACACCTTC
size: -
D: -
J: TRBJ1-2
V: TRBV11-2

CDR3: CAIRPGLAGSYEQYF
DNA: TGTGCCATCAGACCGGGACTAGCGGGGTCCTACGAGCAGTACTTC
size: -
D: TRBD2
J: TRBJ2-7
V: TRBV10-3

CDR3: CSVEIGQNTGELFF
DNA: TGCAGCGTTGAAATTGGACAGAACACCGGGGAGCTGTTTTTT
size: once
D: -
J: TRBJ2-2
V: TRBV29-1

CDR3: CASSLFGAGENYEQYF
DNA: TGTGCCAGCAGCTTATTTGGAGCGGGGGAAAACTACGAGCAGTACTTC
size: few
D: TRBD2
J: TRBJ2-7
V: TRBV13

CDR3: CSATSIWHNHYEQYF
DNA: TGCAGTGCAACTAGTATCTGGCACAACCACTACGAGCAGTACTTC
size: -
D: -
J: TRBJ2-7
V: TRBV20-1

CDR3: CAGLSFDTQYF
DNA: TGTGCCGGTCTGTCATTTGATACGCAGTATTTT
size: few
D: -
J: TRBJ2-3
V: TRBV2

CDR3: CASSLRGLSSYEQYF
DNA: TGTGCCAGCAGTTTACGGGGTCTGAGCTCCTACGAGCAGTACTTC
size: -
D: -
J: TRBJ2-7
V: TRBV27

CDR3: CANSRDRELGEQFF
DNA: TGTGCCAACAGCCGCGACCGGGAACTCGGTGAGCAGTTCTTC
size: -
D: -
J: TRBJ2-1
V: TRBV27

CDR3: CSALGRGVLEQFF
DNA: TGCAGTGCTTTGGGGCGGGGGGTACTTGAGCAGTTCTTC
size: -
D: TRBD2
J: TRBJ2-1
V: TRBV20-1

CDR3: CASSPSREQALSSYEQYF
DNA: TGCGCCAGCAGCCCTAGCCGTGAACAGGCCCTGAGCTCCTACGAGCAGTACTTC
size: once
D: -
J: TRBJ2-7
V: TRBV4-1

CDR3: CSARDSGRGDTQYF
DNA: TGCAGTGCTAGAGATAGTGGACGGGGAGATACGCAGTATTTT
size: -
D: -
J: TRBJ2-3
V: TRBV20-1

CDR3: CATHTGYEQYF
DNA: TGTGCCACCCATACAGGCTACGAGCAGTACTTC
size: few
D: -
J: TRBJ2-7
V: TRBV6-5

CDR3: CASSVQVTNTEAFF
DNA: TGTGCCAGCAGCGTTCAGGTGACGAACACTGAAGCTTTCTTT
size: -
D: -
J: TRBJ1-1
V: TRBV9

CDR3: CASSQNPGTAKNIQYF
DNA: TGCGCCAGCAGCCAGAACCCGGGGACAGCCAAAAACATTCAGTACTTC
size: -
D: -
J: TRBJ2-4
V: TRBV4-3

CDR3: CASSQTRGAETQYF
DNA: TGTGCCAGCAGCCAAACACGGGGCGCGGAGACCCAGTACTTC
size: many
D: -
J: TRBJ2-5
V: TRBV3-1

CDR3: CVSSSDRVREETQYF
DNA: TGTGTCAGCAGTTCGGACAGGGTCCGTGAAGAGACCCAGTACTTC
size: -
D: TRBD1
J: TRBJ2-5
V: TRBV27

CDR3: CASSTGRDRPQHF
DNA: TGTGCCAGCAGCACCGGACGCGATCGACCCCAGCATTTT
size: few
D: -
J: TRBJ1-5
V: TRBV7-2

CDR3: CASSIGLGGETQYF
DNA: TGTGCCAGTAGTATCGGACTAGGCGGAGAGACCCAGTACTTC
size: -
D: TRBD2
J: TRBJ2-5
V: TRBV19

CDR3: CASSYGTALETQYF
DNA: TGTGCCAGCAGTTACGGGACAGCCCTTGAGACCCAGTACTTC
size: -
D: TRBD1
J: TRBJ2-5
V: TRBV6-2/TRBV6-3

CDR3: CSVERTENTGELFF
DNA: TGCAGCGTTGAACGGACGGAGAACACCGGGGAGCTGTTTTTT
size: -
D: -
J: TRBJ2-2
V: TRBV29-1

CDR3: CASSLTESGGYTF
DNA: TGTGCCAGCAGCTTGACAGAATCTGGTGGCTACACCTTC
size: -
D: -
J: TRBJ1-2
V: TRBV7-3

CDR3: CASGLAETGSEQYF
DNA: TGTGCCAGCGGCTTAGCGGAGACAGGGAGCGAGCAGTACTTC
size: -
D: -
J: TRBJ2-7
V: TRBV7-9